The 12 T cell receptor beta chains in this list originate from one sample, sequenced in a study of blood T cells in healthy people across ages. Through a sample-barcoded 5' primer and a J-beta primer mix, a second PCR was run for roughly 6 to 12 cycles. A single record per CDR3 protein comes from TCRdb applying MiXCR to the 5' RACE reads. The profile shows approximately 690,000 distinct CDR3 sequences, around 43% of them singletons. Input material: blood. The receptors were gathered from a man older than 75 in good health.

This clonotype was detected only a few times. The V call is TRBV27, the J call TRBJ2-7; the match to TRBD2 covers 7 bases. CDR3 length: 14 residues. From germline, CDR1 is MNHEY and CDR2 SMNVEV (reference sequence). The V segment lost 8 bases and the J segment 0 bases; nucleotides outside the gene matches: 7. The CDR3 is CASSGLGASYEQYF. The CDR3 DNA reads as TGTGCCAGCTCCGGACTAGGGGCCTCCTACGAGCAGTACTTC.

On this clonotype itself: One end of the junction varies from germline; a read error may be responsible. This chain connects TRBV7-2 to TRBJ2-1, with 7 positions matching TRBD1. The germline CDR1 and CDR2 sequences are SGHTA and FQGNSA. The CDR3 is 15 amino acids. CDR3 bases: TGTGCCTGCAGCTCCCGGGACAGAGTATACAATGAGCAGTTCTTC. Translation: CACSSRDRVYNEQFF.

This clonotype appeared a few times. CDR3 protein: CASSLSAWDGGGANVLTF. CDR3 nucleotides: TGTGCCAGCAGTTTATCTGCGTGGGATGGAGGTGGGGCCAACGTCCTGACTTTC. The chain employs TRBV27 and TRBJ2-6; TRBD2 is a possible D gene (5 bases). The length of the CDR3 is 18 residues. V lost 0 bases to trimming and J lost 3 bases, with 15 bases between them. CDR1 is MNHEY and CDR2 is SMNVEV in the germline V gene (reference sequence).

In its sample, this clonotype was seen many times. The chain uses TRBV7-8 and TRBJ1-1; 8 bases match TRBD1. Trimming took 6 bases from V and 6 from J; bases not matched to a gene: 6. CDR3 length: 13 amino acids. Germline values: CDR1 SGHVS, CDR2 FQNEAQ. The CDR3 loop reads CASRRTGMPEAFF. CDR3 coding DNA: TGTGCCAGCAGGCGGACAGGGATGCCTGAAGCTTTCTTT.

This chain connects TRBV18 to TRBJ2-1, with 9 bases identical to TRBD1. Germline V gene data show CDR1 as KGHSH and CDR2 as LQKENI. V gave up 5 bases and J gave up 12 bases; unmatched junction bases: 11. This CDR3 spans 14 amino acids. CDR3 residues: CASSSNRDRVGQFF. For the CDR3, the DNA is TGTGCCAGCTCATCTAATCGGGACAGGGTAGGGCAGTTCTTC.

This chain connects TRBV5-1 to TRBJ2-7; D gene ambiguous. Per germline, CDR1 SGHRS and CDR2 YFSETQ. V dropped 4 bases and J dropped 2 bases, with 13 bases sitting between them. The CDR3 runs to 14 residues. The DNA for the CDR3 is TGCGCCAGCAGCAAATCCGGGCTAACCTACGAGCAGTACTTC. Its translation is CASSKSGLTYEQYF.

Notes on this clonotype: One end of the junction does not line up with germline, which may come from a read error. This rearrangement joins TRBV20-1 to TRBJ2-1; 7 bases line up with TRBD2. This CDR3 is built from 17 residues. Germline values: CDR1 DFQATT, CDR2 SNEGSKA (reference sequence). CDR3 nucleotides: TGCAGTGCTAGGGACGCCGGGAGGACTAGTGGTTACAATGGGCAGTTCTTC. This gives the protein CSARDAGRTSGYNGQFF.

CDR3 DNA sequence: TGTGCCAGCAGTCTCAGGACAGGGTTAAACGAGCAGTACTTC. Translating gives CASSLRTGLNEQYF. The chain joins TRBV28 to TRBJ2-7, with 8 bases matching TRBD1. CDR3 length: 14 residues. Germline CDR1 MDHEN, CDR2 SYDVKM. The ends lost 5 bases at V and 5 bases at J; junction bases unmatched: 8.

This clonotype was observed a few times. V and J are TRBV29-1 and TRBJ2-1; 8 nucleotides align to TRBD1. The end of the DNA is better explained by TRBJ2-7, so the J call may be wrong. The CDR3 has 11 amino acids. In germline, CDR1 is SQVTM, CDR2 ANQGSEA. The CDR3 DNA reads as TGCAGCGGGGACAGGCTGGATGAGCAGTACTTC. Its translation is CSGDRLDEQYF.

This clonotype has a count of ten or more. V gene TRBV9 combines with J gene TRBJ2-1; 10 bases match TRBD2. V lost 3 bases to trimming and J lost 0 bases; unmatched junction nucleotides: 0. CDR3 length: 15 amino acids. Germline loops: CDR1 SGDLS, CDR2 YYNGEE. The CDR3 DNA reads TGTGCCAGCAGCGCTAGCGGGAGCTCCTACAATGAGCAGTTCTTC. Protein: CASSASGSSYNEQFF. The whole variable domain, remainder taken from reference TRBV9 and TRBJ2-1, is DSGVTQTPKHLITATGQRVTLRCSPRSGDLSVYWYQQSLDQGLQFLIQYYNGEERAKGNILERFSAQQFPDLHSELNLSSLELGDSALYFCASSASGSSYNEQFFGPGTRLTVL.

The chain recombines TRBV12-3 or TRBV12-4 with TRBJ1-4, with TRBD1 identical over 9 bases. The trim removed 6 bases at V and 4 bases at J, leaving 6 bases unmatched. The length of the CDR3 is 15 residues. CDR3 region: CASRGTGRDNEKLFF. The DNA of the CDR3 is TGTGCCAGCAGAGGGACAGGGAGGGATAATGAAAAACTGTTTTTT.

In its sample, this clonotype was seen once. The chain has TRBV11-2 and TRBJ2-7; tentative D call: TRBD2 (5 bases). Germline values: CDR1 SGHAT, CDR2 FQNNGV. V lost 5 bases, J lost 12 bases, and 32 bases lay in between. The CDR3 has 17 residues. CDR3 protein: CASSLVGLAFSLETRYF. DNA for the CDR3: TGTGCCAGCAGCCTAGTCGGATTAGCGTTTTCCTTGGAGACCCGGTACTTC. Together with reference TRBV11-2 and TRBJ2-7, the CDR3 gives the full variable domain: EAGVAQSPRYKIIEKRQSVAFWCNPISGHATLYWYQQILGQGPKLLIQFQNNGVVDDSQLPKDRFSAERLKGVDSTLKIQPAKLEDSAVYLCASSLVGLAFSLETRYFGPGTRLTVT.